The 28 T cell receptor beta chains listed next were all sequenced from one sample in a study of radiotherapy plus CTLA-4 blockade in lung cancer. Clones were sequenced by immunoSEQ multiplex PCR, and TCRdb holds only the in-frame ones, with some missing. The sample has some 74,000 clones, 78% seen once. This sample comprised peripheral blood, obtained from a patient treated with radiotherapy plus ipilimumab. These receptors were taken from a human donor with non-small cell lung cancer who had a complete response to radiotherapy plus ipilimumab.

V and J are TRBV19 and TRBJ1-6; the D gene is possibly TRBD1 (6 bases). Germline values: CDR1 LNHDA, CDR2 SQIVND (reference sequence). The CDR3 is 14 residues long. The ends were cut back, 3 bases at V and 7 bases at J, with 10 bases in the middle. The CDR3 bases are TGTGCCAGTAGTATGTCGCAGGGGAATTCACCCCTCCACTTT. The encoded protein is CASSMSQGNSPLHF.

This clone was seen more than once but under ten times. The rearrangement uses TRBV7-6 and TRBJ2-1; TRBD1 matches 7 bases. The CDR3 runs to 16 residues. Trimming at V came to 5 bases and at J to 6 bases, leaving 13 bases not matched to a gene. CDR1 is SGHVS and CDR2 is FNYEAQ in the germline V gene. CDR3 sequence (DNA): TGTGCCAGCAGCACTTCGACAGGGAAGCCCACCAATGAGCAGTTCTTC. Its protein is CASSTSTGKPTNEQFF.

This sequence joins TRBV30 and TRBJ1-2; the D is unclear. Germline V gene lookup returns CDR1 GTSNPN and CDR2 SVGIG (reference sequence). The CDR3 contains 11 residues. V was shortened by 2 bases and J by 4 bases, with 5 bases between the two germline ends. The CDR3 DNA sequence: TGTGCCTGGAGTTCTTTCTATGGCTACACCTTC. Its protein product is CAWSSFYGYTF.

The V and J genes are TRBV5-1 and TRBJ1-1; 11 bases agree with TRBD1. The CDR3 totals 17 residues. CDR1 SGHRS and CDR2 YFSETQ come from the germline V gene. Germline trimming cut 4 bases from V and 5 bases from J; bases unmatched to any gene: 13. The DNA of the CDR3 is TGCGCCAGCAGCCCGGCCCCCGGGACAGGGGGAGGGACTGAAGCTTTCTTT. It is translated as CASSPAPGTGGGTEAFF.

J is TRBJ1-1 and V is TRBV7-2; D call uncertain. Looked up from germline, CDR1 is SGHTA and CDR2 is FQGNSA. The CDR3 sequence is 14 residues long. V lost 1 base and J 0 bases, leaving 6 bases between the germline ends. The CDR3 region is CASSLGRLNTEAFF. CDR3 nucleotide sequence: TGTGCCAGCAGCTTAGGTCGTTTGAACACTGAAGCTTTCTTT.

The chain carries TRBV5-4 and TRBJ1-6; D is perhaps TRBD1 (5 bases). The CDR3 is 20 amino acids. Germline CDR1 SGHNT, CDR2 YYREEE (reference sequence). Trimming cost V 5 bases and J 0 bases, with 24 bases left between them. DNA for the CDR3: TGTGCCAGCAGACGGGGAGACGGGACGGCTCCTAGCTCCTATAATTCACCCCTCCACTTT. Its protein is CASRRGDGTAPSSYNSPLHF.

This chain connects TRBV10-1 to TRBJ2-5; TRBD2 matches 8 bases. The length of the CDR3 is 16 residues. The J segment lost 2 bases and the V segment lost 2 bases, leaving 7 bases of the junction unmatched. CDR1 WNHNN and CDR2 SYGVQD come from the germline V gene (reference sequence). The CDR3 bases are TGCGCCAGCAGTGAGAGCGCTGCTAGCGGGCAAGAGACCCAGTACTTC. It codes for CASSESAASGQETQYF.

This chain connects TRBV30 to TRBJ1-6; no clear D gene. Germline V gene sequence: CDR1 GTSNPN, CDR2 SVGIG (reference sequence). Trimming pared 2 bases from V and 0 bases from J, leaving 5 bases between. The CDR3 is 14 residues long. CDR3 amino acids: CAWSFISYNSPLHF. In DNA, the CDR3 is TGTGCCTGGAGTTTTATCTCCTATAATTCACCCCTCCACTTT.

The rearrangement links TRBV7-8 to TRBJ1-1; D is possibly TRBD1 (5 bases). Trimming cost V 0 bases and J 5 bases, with 10 bases left between them. Germline V gene sequence: CDR1 SGHVS, CDR2 FQNEAQ. There are 14 residues in the CDR3. The CDR3 spells CASSLAGGVTEAFF. The CDR3 bases are TGTGCCAGCAGCTTAGCGGGGGGGGTGACTGAAGCTTTCTTT.

This clone was seen more than once but under ten times. Other DNA sequences in the same sample also yield this CDR3. DNA for the CDR3: TGTGCCAGCTCCCCTCCTGGGGCTGAAGCTTTCTTT. Its translation: CASSPPGAEAFF. The rearrangement joins TRBV18 to TRBJ1-1; D remains unclear. The CDR3 runs 12 residues. Looked up from germline, CDR1 is KGHSH and CDR2 is LQKENI. V lost 6 bases and J 6 bases, leaving 11 bases between the germline ends.

This clone was detected once. This sequence joins TRBV18 and TRBJ2-2; 7 nucleotides align to TRBD1. Germline V gene data show CDR1 as KGHSH and CDR2 as LQKENI. CDR3 length equals 16 residues. The V segment lost 6 bases and the J segment 2 bases; nucleotides outside the gene matches: 9. The CDR3 loop is CASSRDRQPNTGELFF. Here the CDR3 DNA reads TGTGCCAGCTCTAGGGACAGACAACCAAACACCGGGGAGCTGTTTTTT.

In this sample, this clone turned up a few times. The chain is built from TRBV5-4 and TRBJ2-1; TRBD1 might be the D (5 bases). V shed 4 bases and J shed 5 bases, with 16 bases lying between them. The CDR3 is 15 residues long. Per germline, CDR1 SGHNT and CDR2 YYREEE (reference sequence). The CDR3 protein is CASSTRKQENNEQFF. CDR3 DNA sequence: TGTGCCAGCAGCACCCGGAAACAGGAAAACAATGAGCAGTTCTTC.

A few counts support this clone. The V gene is TRBV7-9, the J gene TRBJ2-2; D possibly corresponds to TRBD1 (6 bases). Between the trimmed V and J ends, which lost 2 bases and 6 bases, there was a span of 13 bases. Germline CDR1 and CDR2: SEHNR and FQNEAQ (reference sequence). This CDR3 is 15 amino acids long. The CDR3 DNA sequence: TGTGCCAGCAGCTTACCCACAGGGATGGCCGGGGAGCTGTTTTTT. It codes for CASSLPTGMAGELFF.

This chain uses TRBV15 with TRBJ1-4; D call uncertain. The ends were cut back, 5 bases at V and 0 bases at J, with 25 bases in the middle. The CDR3 covers 20 residues. Germline values: CDR1 LNHNV, CDR2 YYDKDF (reference sequence). CDR3 bases: TGTGCCACCAGCCGCCTTCCACGTCTAGGCTGGCTCACAACTAATGAAAAACTGTTTTTT. Encoded protein: CATSRLPRLGWLTTNEKLFF. Variable domain in full (rest from reference TRBV15 and TRBJ1-4): DAMVIQNPRYQVTQFGKPVTLSCSQTLNHNVMYWYQQKSSQAPKLLFHYYDKDFNNEADTPDNFQSRRPNTSFCFLDIRSPGLGDTAMYLCATSRLPRLGWLTTNEKLFFGSGTQLSVL.

The chain combines TRBV21-1 with TRBJ1-1; TRBD1 was called by the table and not checked on the DNA. TRBV21-1 is given as a pseudogene. The CDR3 spans 14 residues. In DNA, the CDR3 is TGTGCCAGCAGCAAAGAGAAGGGGAAGGCTGAAGCTTTCTTT. The encoded protein is CASSKEKGKAEAFF.

As for this clone: The sample carries other DNA sequences with the same CDR3. V and J are TRBV7-2 and TRBJ2-1, with D perhaps matching TRBD2 (7 bases). Per the germline V gene, CDR1 is SGHTA and CDR2 is FQGNSA. The germline V and J ends were trimmed by 3 bases and 9 bases, with 18 bases remaining between them. The CDR3 extends over 15 amino acids. As DNA, the CDR3 is TGTGCCAGCAGCTTTCTAGCGTGGGGGGGCGGTGAGCAGTTCTTC. Translation gives CASSFLAWGGGEQFF.

CDR3 DNA sequence: TGCGCCAGCAGCTTGGGGGGGAGCAGCGAGCAGTACTTC. Translated, it gives CASSLGGSSEQYF. This chain joins TRBV5-1 and TRBJ2-7; tentatively, D is TRBD1 or TRBD2 (5 bases each). The CDR3 sequence is 13 residues long. Per the germline V gene, CDR1 is SGHRS and CDR2 is YFSETQ. V lost 0 bases and J lost 6, with 10 bases in between.

This CDR3 reads CSVELGGALRTDTQYF. The CDR3 DNA follows: TGCAGCGTTGAACTAGGTGGGGCCCTCCGCACAGATACGCAGTATTTT. The rearrangement links TRBV29-1 to TRBJ2-3; possibly TRBD1 for D (5 bases). The CDR3 length is 16 residues. CDR1 and CDR2 (germline): SQVTM, ANQGSEA. Trimming left V 2 bases short and J 1 base short, with 16 bases between.

The V and J genes are TRBV7-2 and TRBJ1-5; 8 bases match TRBD1. With V trimmed by 4 bases and J by 4 bases, 6 bases remained unmatched. The length of the CDR3 is 15 residues. Looked up from germline, CDR1 is SGHTA and CDR2 is FQGNSA. CDR3 sequence: CASSYGQGANQPQHF. DNA of the CDR3: TGTGCCAGCAGCTACGGACAGGGCGCTAATCAGCCCCAGCATTTT.

The chain recombines TRBV5-1 with TRBJ1-2; TRBD1 is a possible D gene (6 bases). Per the germline V gene, CDR1 is SGHRS and CDR2 is YFSETQ. With 4 bases removed from V and 6 bases from J, the gap between germline ends came to 16 bases. The CDR3 has 14 residues. For the CDR3, the DNA is TGCGCCAGCAGCGAGACGCGGGGACAAGATGGCTACACCTTC. This translates into CASSETRGQDGYTF.

The CDR3 reads CASSSAGIRQPQHF. As DNA, the CDR3 is TGTGCCAGCAGCTCCGCAGGGATCCGTCAGCCCCAGCATTTT. The chain joins TRBV28 to TRBJ1-5, with D possibly matching TRBD1 (5 bases). Germline values: CDR1 MDHEN, CDR2 SYDVKM. The CDR3 length is 14 residues. Trimming took off 6 bases at V and 6 bases at J, with 15 bases between the two ends.

The CDR3 reads CASSSRDREETQYF. CDR3 DNA sequence: TGTGCCAGTAGTTCCCGGGACAGGGAGGAGACCCAGTACTTC. The chain recombines TRBV19 with TRBJ2-5; 9 nucleotides align to TRBD1. Germline loops: CDR1 LNHDA, CDR2 SQIVND (reference sequence). The trim removed 5 bases at V and 5 bases at J, leaving 6 bases unmatched. This CDR3 contains 14 residues.

The chain carries TRBV25-1 and TRBJ1-1; no reliable D call. The CDR3 is 16 amino acids. Per the germline V gene, CDR1 is MGHDK and CDR2 is SYGVNS. Trimming stripped 5 bases from V and 1 base from J, with 17 bases between. The CDR3 reads CASSSHGLLWNTEAFF. In nucleotides, the CDR3 is TGTGCCAGCAGTTCCCACGGGCTTTTGTGGAACACTGAAGCTTTCTTT.

This chain links TRBV18 with TRBJ2-5; D not certain. Germline CDR1 reads KGHSH; CDR2 reads LQKENI. V was cut by 0 bases and J by 3 bases, with 11 bases left in between. The CDR3 has 15 amino acids. CDR3 loop: CASSPPLASEETQYF. The CDR3, as DNA: TGTGCCAGCTCACCACCACTGGCGTCCGAAGAGACCCAGTACTTC.

V usage is TRBV19 and J usage is TRBJ2-3; 8 bases line up with TRBD2. Germline assignment: CDR1 LNHDA and CDR2 SQIVND (reference sequence). V dropped 5 bases and J dropped 2; count of bases not matched to a gene: 6. CDR3 length: 15 residues. CDR3 nucleotide sequence: TGTGCCAGTAGTCCTGGGACTAGACACACAGATACGCAGTATTTT. The encoded protein is CASSPGTRHTDTQYF.

V and J are TRBV11-3 and TRBJ2-5; D is unresolved. With 2 bases removed from V and 3 bases from J, the gap between germline ends came to 7 bases. This CDR3 is 13 amino acids long. Germline assignment: CDR1 SGHNT and CDR2 YENEEA. CDR3 sequence reads: CASSLSGKETQYF. In DNA, the CDR3 is TGTGCCAGCAGCTTAAGTGGAAAAGAGACCCAGTACTTC.

The chain employs TRBV6-1 and TRBJ2-2, with a tentative D call TRBD1 (5 bases). V shed 7 bases and J shed 5 bases, with 14 bases lying between them. Per germline, CDR1 MNHNS and CDR2 SASEGT. The CDR3 spans 14 residues. The CDR3 DNA sequence: TGTGCCAGCACAGGGCTGTTATCAACCGGGGAGCTGTTTTTT. This translates into CASTGLLSTGELFF.

The chain carries TRBV4-3 and TRBJ2-1; D possibly corresponds to TRBD2 (5 bases). The CDR3 is 16 residues long. Trimming shortened V by 0 bases and J by 3 bases, and 12 bases separated the two germline ends. Germline V gene lookup returns CDR1 LGHNA and CDR2 YSLEER. CDR3 nucleotides: TGCGCCAGCAGCCAAGAAACCTCGGGGTTCTACAATGAGCAGTTCTTC. Translated, it gives CASSQETSGFYNEQFF.